Below, 25 T cell receptor beta chains from the same sample are listed, as sequenced in a study of blood T cell repertoires in COVID-19. TCRdb's copy holds only in-frame clones and misses some; the assay was immunoSEQ multiplex PCR. This sample has 55,000 to 65,000 clones, with about 86% found just once. The sample was peripheral blood. Every receptor here comes from a man aged 60 to 69 with acute or convalescent COVID-19.

J is TRBJ1-5 and V is TRBV5-8; TRBD1 matches at 7 bases. CDR3 length equals 17 residues. Looked up from germline, CDR1 is SGHTS and CDR2 is YDEGEE. V gave up 0 bases and J gave up 2 bases; unmatched junction bases: 8. The chain's CDR3 is CASSLATGVGGNQPQHF. DNA of the CDR3: TGTGCCAGCAGCTTGGCCACAGGGGTTGGAGGCAATCAGCCCCAGCATTTT.

The gene calls are TRBV4-1 and TRBJ1-5; a possible D gene is TRBD1 (5 bases). Trimming pared 5 bases from V and 0 bases from J, leaving 8 bases between. The CDR3 spans 14 residues. CDR1 and CDR2 (germline): MGHRA, YSYEKL. CDR3 nucleotides: TGCGCCAGCAGCACAGGTTCTAGCAATCAGCCCCAGCATTTT. This sequence encodes CASSTGSSNQPQHF.

DNA of the CDR3: TGCAGCGTGGCTATCCGGGACAGGTCATCCTACGAGCAGTACTTC. This translates into CSVAIRDRSSYEQYF. The chain couples TRBV29-1 to TRBJ2-7, with 8 bases lining up with TRBD1. Unmatched junction bases numbered 11, after V lost 6 bases and J lost 1 base. Germline CDR1 SQVTM, CDR2 ANQGSEA. The CDR3 contains 15 residues.

The rearrangement uses TRBV7-9 and TRBJ1-6, with 7 nucleotides matching TRBD1. Germline lookup yields CDR1 SEHNR and CDR2 FQNEAQ (reference sequence). The junction had 9 bases not matched to a gene; V was cut back by 4 bases and J by 6 bases. The CDR3 length is 16 residues. CDR3 protein: CASSSEDRVVNSPLHF. The CDR3 DNA reads TGTGCCAGCAGCTCAGAAGACAGGGTGGTTAATTCACCCCTCCACTTT.

The V call is TRBV2, the J call TRBJ1-6; 8 bases fit TRBD1. The V gene end was trimmed by 7 bases and the J gene end by 6 bases; junction bases not matched to a gene: 11. The CDR3 totals 16 residues. Germline V gene lookup returns CDR1 SNHLY and CDR2 FYNNEI. CDR3 in amino acids: CASKQEWTGINSPLHF. CDR3 nucleotide sequence: TGTGCCAGCAAGCAAGAATGGACAGGGATTAATTCACCCCTCCACTTT.

The rearrangement uses TRBV11-2 and TRBJ1-2; D gene ambiguous. The V end was cut by 3 bases, the J end by 7 bases, with 12 bases between. The CDR3 extends over 13 amino acids. CDR1 is SGHAT, CDR2 FQNNGV, per germline. The CDR3: CASSFVSRAGYTF. CDR3 nucleotides: TGTGCCAGCAGCTTTGTATCTCGAGCTGGCTACACCTTC.

The rearrangement links TRBV14 to TRBJ2-3, with D uncertain. V was trimmed by 1 base and J by 2 bases, leaving 13 bases between them. CDR1 is SGHDN and CDR2 is FVKESK in the germline V gene. This CDR3 is built from 16 residues. CDR3 residues: CASSQGLSSVTDTQYF. DNA for the CDR3: TGTGCCAGCAGCCAAGGACTCTCCTCCGTCACAGATACGCAGTATTTT.

V and J are TRBV11-1 and TRBJ2-1, with TRBD2 matching 8 bases. The CDR3 is 16 residues long. Germline assignment: CDR1 SGHAT and CDR2 FQDESV (reference sequence). Unmatched junction bases numbered 9, after V lost 4 bases and J lost 4 bases. DNA for the CDR3: TGTGCCAGCAGCTCCCGACTAGCGCGAACTTACAATGAGCAGTTCTTC. Translation: CASSSRLARTYNEQFF.

The chain uses TRBV30 and TRBJ2-7, with TRBD2 identical over 12 bases. The CDR3 runs to 14 residues. Looked up from germline, CDR1 is GTSNPN and CDR2 is SVGIG (reference sequence). J lost 2 bases, V lost 2 bases, and 1 base had no gene match. The CDR3, as DNA: TGTGCCTGGAGTCTAGCGGGAGGGGCCTACGAGCAGTACTTC. Protein sequence: CAWSLAGGAYEQYF.

The chain has TRBV4-1 and TRBJ1-1, with D hard to call. Germline CDR1 and CDR2: MGHRA and YSYEKL. The CDR3 consists of 16 residues. Trimming left V 0 bases short and J 1 base short, with 12 bases between. Here the CDR3 DNA reads TGCGCCAGCAGCCAAGATGATTTGGAGAAGAACACTGAAGCTTTCTTT. Translation: CASSQDDLEKNTEAFF.

The rearrangement joins TRBV7-6 to TRBJ1-5; 9 positions match TRBD1. J lost 5 bases, V lost 2 bases, and 4 bases had no gene match. The germline CDR1 and CDR2 sequences are SGHVS and FNYEAQ. This CDR3 is built from 15 residues. The CDR3 nucleotides are TGTGCCAGCAGCTTAAGAACAGGGGGCTATCAGCCCCAGCATTTT. This gives the protein CASSLRTGGYQPQHF. Using reference TRBV7-6 and TRBJ1-5 for the parts outside the CDR3, the full variable domain is GAGVSQSPRYKVTKRGQDVALRCDPISGHVSLYWYRQALGQGPEFLTYFNYEAQQDKSGLPNDRFSAERPEGSISTLTIQRTEQRDSAMYRCASSLRTGGYQPQHFGDGTRLSIL.

The V gene is TRBV28, the J gene TRBJ1-1; unclear D gene. CDR1 and CDR2 (germline): MDHEN, SYDVKM. The CDR3 sequence is 13 residues long. V was clipped by 5 bases and J by 3 bases, with 10 bases between them. CDR3 coding DNA: TGTGCCAGCAGTCTTCGGCAGGACACTGAAGCTTTCTTT. As protein: CASSLRQDTEAFF.

The chain is built from TRBV5-1 and TRBJ2-5, with D perhaps matching TRBD2 (5 bases). V shed 0 bases and J shed 5 bases, with 8 bases lying between them. The germline gives CDR1 SGHRS, CDR2 YFSETQ. The CDR3 sequence is 13 residues long. This CDR3 is CASSLVPGETQYF. The CDR3 nucleotides are TGCGCCAGCAGCTTGGTGCCGGGGGAGACCCAGTACTTC.

The V gene is TRBV19, the J gene TRBJ2-1; TRBD2 aligns across 7 bases. Germline-derived CDR1 and CDR2 are LNHDA and SQIVND (reference sequence). With 3 bases clipped from V and 4 bases from J, the junction kept 6 bases outside the gene matches. The CDR3 sequence is 15 residues long. The CDR3 sequence is CASSMGGSTYNEQFF. The CDR3, as DNA: TGTGCCAGTAGTATGGGCGGGAGTACGTACAATGAGCAGTTCTTC.

This chain joins TRBV27 and TRBJ2-1; the match to TRBD1 covers 7 bases. J gave up 1 base and V 6 bases, and 6 bases lay outside the gene matches. Germline values: CDR1 MNHEY, CDR2 SMNVEV (reference sequence). This CDR3 region has 15 residues. CDR3 in amino acids: CASSPDRPSYNEQFF. CDR3 bases: TGTGCCAGCAGCCCGGACAGGCCATCCTACAATGAGCAGTTCTTC.

A single count supports this clone. CDR3 protein: CASSPSGTGNTEAFF. CDR3 coding DNA: TGTGCCAGCAGCCCTTCCGGGACAGGGAACACTGAAGCTTTCTTT. The chain combines TRBV7-3 with TRBJ1-1; 8 nucleotides agree with TRBD1. The CDR3 length is 15 residues. Germline V gives CDR1 SGHTA, CDR2 FQGTGA. The V gene end was trimmed by 5 bases and the J gene end by 1 base; junction bases not matched to a gene: 6.

The rearrangement links TRBV5-6 to TRBJ2-4, with 10 bases aligning to TRBD1. V lost 2 bases and J lost 2; bases outside the gene matches: 13. Germline CDR1 reads SGHDT; CDR2 reads YYEEEE. This CDR3 comprises 19 residues. The CDR3 sequence is CASSLSGTGVPWTKNIQYF. The CDR3 DNA reads as TGTGCCAGCAGCTTATCCGGGACAGGGGTTCCGTGGACCAAAAACATTCAGTACTTC. Supplemented by reference TRBV5-6 and TRBJ2-4, the full variable domain reads DAGVTQSPTHLIKTRGQQVTLRCSPKSGHDTVSWYQQALGQGPQFIFQYYEEEERQRGNFPDRFSGHQFPNYSSELNVNALLLGDSALYLCASSLSGTGVPWTKNIQYFGAGTRLSVL.

The chain carries TRBV9 and TRBJ1-1, with TRBD1 identical over 8 bases. CDR3 length equals 13 residues. With 3 bases clipped from V and 10 bases from J, the junction kept 8 bases outside the gene matches. The germline V gene encodes CDR1 SGDLS and CDR2 YYNGEE. The CDR3 loop is CASSDQGARRAFF. The CDR3 DNA reads TGTGCCAGCAGCGACCAGGGGGCGAGAAGAGCTTTCTTT.

The chain links TRBV3-1 (or the pseudogene TRBV3-2) to TRBJ1-1; D remains unclear. The germline V gene has CDR1 LGHDT and CDR2 YNNKEL (reference sequence). Trimming took 4 bases from V and 4 from J, leaving 13 bases between them. The CDR3 consists of 14 residues. CDR3 sequence (DNA): TGTGCCAGCAGCCGCCGCCGGGATCGCACTGAAGCTTTCTTT. Amino acid sequence: CASSRRRDRTEAFF.

The chain links TRBV11-1 to TRBJ2-5; D uncertain. The CDR3 length is 14 residues. In germline, CDR1 is SGHAT, CDR2 FQDESV (reference sequence). Trimming took off 1 base at V and 5 bases at J, with 11 bases between the two ends. The CDR3: CASSLEQWAETQYF. The CDR3 DNA reads TGTGCCAGCAGCTTAGAACAGTGGGCGGAGACCCAGTACTTC.

This clone was seen a single time. The chain joins TRBV5-4 to TRBJ1-6; maybe TRBD1 (5 bases). From germline, CDR1 is SGHNT and CDR2 YYREEE (reference sequence). Deletions cut 4 bases from V and 7 bases from J, with 15 bases between. There are 15 residues in the CDR3. The CDR3 region has the DNA TGTGCCAGCAGCGAAGACAGCAAGGGGAATTCACCCCTCCACTTT. Residues: CASSEDSKGNSPLHF.

This chain connects TRBV4-1 to TRBJ1-2, with 10 bases lining up with TRBD1. The junction had 2 bases not matched to a gene; V was cut back by 1 base and J by 3 bases. The CDR3 consists of 15 residues. The V gene's germline CDR1 is MGHRA and CDR2 YSYEKL. The CDR3 DNA is TGCGCCAGCAGCCAAGGACAGGGGGCTTACTATGGCTACACCTTC. The encoded protein is CASSQGQGAYYGYTF.

This clone was seen more than once but under ten times. The V call is TRBV20-1, the J call TRBJ2-1; 11 nucleotides line up with TRBD2. The CDR3 is 14 amino acids. Per germline, CDR1 DFQATT and CDR2 SNEGSKA (reference sequence). After removal of 3 bases from V and 4 bases from J, the junction contained 2 bases not matched to a gene. The CDR3 DNA reads TGCAGTGCTAGTCGACTAGCGGGATACAATGAGCAGTTCTTC. Residues: CSASRLAGYNEQFF.

This chain connects TRBV28 to TRBJ2-7, with unresolved D. CDR1 and CDR2 from the germline V gene are MDHEN and SYDVKM. The V gene lost 4 bases and the J gene lost 7 bases, with 11 bases spanning the gap. The CDR3 covers 12 residues. The CDR3 region is CASSSIPGEQYF. The CDR3 coding sequence is TGTGCCAGCAGTTCGATCCCCGGGGAGCAGTACTTC.

V gene TRBV5-6 combines with J gene TRBJ2-1, with 7 bases that match TRBD2. The CDR3 contains 16 residues. Germline V gives CDR1 SGHDT, CDR2 YYEEEE. The V and J ends lost 6 bases and 5 bases, in that order; junction bases with no gene match: 14. In nucleotides, the CDR3 is TGTGCCAGCACCCTCTTCGGGGGAGGGATCGACAATGAGCAGTTCTTC. Translation: CASTLFGGGIDNEQFF.